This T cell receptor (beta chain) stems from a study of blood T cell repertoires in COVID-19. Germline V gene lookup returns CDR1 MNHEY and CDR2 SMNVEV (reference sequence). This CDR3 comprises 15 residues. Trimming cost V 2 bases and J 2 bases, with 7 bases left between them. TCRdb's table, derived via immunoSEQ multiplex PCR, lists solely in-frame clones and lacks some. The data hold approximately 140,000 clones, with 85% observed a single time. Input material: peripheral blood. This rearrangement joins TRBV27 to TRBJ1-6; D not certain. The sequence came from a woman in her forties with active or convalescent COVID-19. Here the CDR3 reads CASSLERPYNSPLHF. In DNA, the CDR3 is TGTGCCAGCAGTTTAGAGCGCCCCTATAATTCACCCCTCCACTTT.